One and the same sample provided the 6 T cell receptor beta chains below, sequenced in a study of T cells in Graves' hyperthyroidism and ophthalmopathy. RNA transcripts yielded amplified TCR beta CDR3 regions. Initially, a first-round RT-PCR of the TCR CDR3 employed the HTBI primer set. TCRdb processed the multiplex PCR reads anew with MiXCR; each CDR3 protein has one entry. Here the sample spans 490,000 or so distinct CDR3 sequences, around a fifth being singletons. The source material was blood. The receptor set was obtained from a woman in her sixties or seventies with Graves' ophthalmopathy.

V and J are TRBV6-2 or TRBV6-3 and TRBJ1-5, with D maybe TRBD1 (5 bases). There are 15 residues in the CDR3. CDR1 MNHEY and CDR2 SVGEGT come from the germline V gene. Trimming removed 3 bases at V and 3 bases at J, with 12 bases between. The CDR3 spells CASSYSGGNNQPQHF. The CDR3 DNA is TGTGCCAGCAGTTATTCCGGGGGGAACAATCAGCCCCAGCATTTT.

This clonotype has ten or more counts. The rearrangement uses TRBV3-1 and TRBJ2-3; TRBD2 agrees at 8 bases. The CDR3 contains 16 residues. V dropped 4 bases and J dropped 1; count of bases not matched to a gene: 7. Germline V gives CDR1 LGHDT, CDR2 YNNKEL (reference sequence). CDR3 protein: CASSPGPAGGTDTQYF. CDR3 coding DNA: TGTGCCAGCAGCCCGGGACCAGCGGGAGGCACAGATACGCAGTATTTT.

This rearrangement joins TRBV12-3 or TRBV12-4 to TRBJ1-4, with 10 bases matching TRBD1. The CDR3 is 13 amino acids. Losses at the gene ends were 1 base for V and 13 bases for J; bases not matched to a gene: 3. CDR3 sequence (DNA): TGTGCCAGCAGTTTAGGGGGACAGGGGTCACTGTTTTTT. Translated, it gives CASSLGGQGSLFF.

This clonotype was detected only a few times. CDR3 region: CASSVRYSNQPQHF. CDR3 sequence (DNA): TGTGCCAGCAGCGTCAGGTATAGCAATCAGCCCCAGCATTTT. The chain links TRBV7-2 to TRBJ1-5; no clear D. V lost 5 bases and J 0 bases, leaving 8 bases between the germline ends. This CDR3 contains 14 residues. Germline lookup yields CDR1 SGHTA and CDR2 FQGNSA.

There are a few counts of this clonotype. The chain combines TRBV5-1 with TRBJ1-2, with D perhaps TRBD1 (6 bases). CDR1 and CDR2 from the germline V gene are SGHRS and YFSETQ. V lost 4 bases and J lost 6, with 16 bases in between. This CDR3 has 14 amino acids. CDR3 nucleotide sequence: TGCGCCAGCAGCCCTCTCGGGGGCGGAAATGGCTACACCTTC. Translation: CASSPLGGGNGYTF.

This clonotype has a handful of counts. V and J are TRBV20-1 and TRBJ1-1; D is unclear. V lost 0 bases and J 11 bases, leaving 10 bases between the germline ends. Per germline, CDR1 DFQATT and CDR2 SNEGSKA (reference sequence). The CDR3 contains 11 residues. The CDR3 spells CSARDLLGAFF. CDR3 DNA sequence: TGCAGTGCTAGAGATCTACTAGGGGCTTTCTTT.